This T cell receptor (beta chain) was profiled in a study of CD8+CD57+ T cells in acquired aplastic anemia. Study-level information: Sorted cells (CD4+ and CD8+) yielded DNA amounts that averaged about 3.1 ug. Broader study findings: Patients and controls were found to share fewer than 35 CD8+ CDR3 sequences.

Genomic DNA, the template, was used for profiling of the TCR beta VDJ and CDR3. TCRdb redid the calling of the reads with MiXCR, one entry per CDR3 protein. This sample has under 200,000 distinct CDR3 sequences, with 48% found just once. Of note for this clonotype: What it binds is not known.

Patients chosen for sequencing had CD8+CD57+ cells that had expanded, as shown by flow cytometry. The sample comprised sorted CD4+, CD8+, or CD8+CD57+ T cells (not recorded which) from PBMCs. The clonotype originates from a human donor with aplastic anemia.

CDR3 bases: TGTGCCAGTAGTATTTACGGCGGGGGGGCCTTGGATACGCAGTATTTT. Translated: CASSIYGGGALDTQYF. The chain combines TRBV19 with TRBJ2-3, with TRBD2 identical over 9 bases. This CDR3 is 16 amino acids long. The germline gives CDR1 LNHDA, CDR2 SQIVND (reference sequence). The J segment lost 6 bases and the V segment lost 3 bases, leaving 10 bases of the junction unmatched. Full variable domain (rest looked up from reference TRBV19 and TRBJ2-3): DGGITQSPKYLFRKEGQNVTLSCEQNLNHDAMYWYRQDPGQGLRLIYYSQIVNDFQKGDIAEGYSVSREKKESFPLTVTSAQKNPTAFYLCASSIYGGGALDTQYFGPGTRLTVL.